Below, 7 T cell receptor beta chains from the same sample are listed, as sequenced in a study of T cells in localized non-small cell lung cancer. Measured with immunoSEQ multiplex PCR; TCRdb has only the in-frame clones, and not every one. The sample shows 130,000 or so clones, around 92% of them seen only once. The sequencing here drew on peripheral blood, taken before any cancer treatment. Receptors originate from a female donor older than 55 with stage I lung adenocarcinoma.

The V call is TRBV11-3, the J call TRBJ2-3; the D is unclear. The CDR3 extends over 14 amino acids. V lost 1 base to trimming and J lost 6 bases, with 11 bases between them. The V gene's germline CDR1 is SGHNT and CDR2 YENEEA. The chain's CDR3 is CASSLGAGSDTQYF. CDR3 sequence (DNA): TGTGCCAGCAGCTTAGGAGCAGGATCGGATACGCAGTATTTT.

The J gene is TRBJ2-5, the V gene TRBV7-2; D is unclear. This CDR3 spans 17 amino acids. The germline V gene has CDR1 SGHTA and CDR2 FQGNSA. Trimming pared 5 bases from V and 5 bases from J, leaving 24 bases between. The DNA for the CDR3 is TGTGCCAGCAGCCCACCCCAGGCCTTAAGCTTCATTGAGACCCAGTACTTC. It yields the protein CASSPPQALSFIETQYF.

This chain links TRBV27 with TRBJ2-1; 7 bases agree with TRBD2. Germline CDR1 and CDR2: MNHEY and SMNVEV (reference sequence). The junction had 9 bases not matched to a gene; V was cut back by 6 bases and J by 1 base. The CDR3 is 16 amino acids. The CDR3 is CASSRASGVSYNEQFF. The CDR3 nucleotides read TGTGCCAGCAGCCGGGCCAGCGGGGTATCCTACAATGAGCAGTTCTTC.

V gene TRBV19 combines with J gene TRBJ2-7; D is unclear. V was clipped by 3 bases and J by 7 bases, with 13 bases between them. The CDR3 runs 13 residues. Germline V gene lookup returns CDR1 LNHDA and CDR2 SQIVND (reference sequence). The CDR3 DNA reads as TGTGCCAGTAGTATTCTAGGAGCGAGGGAGCAGTACTTC. Its translation: CASSILGAREQYF.

V gene TRBV5-6 combines with J gene TRBJ2-5; 7 bases agree with TRBD2. The trim removed 0 bases at V and 5 bases at J, leaving 4 bases unmatched. The germline V gene has CDR1 SGHDT and CDR2 YYEEEE. CDR3 size: 14 residues. CDR3 loop: CASSLGLALETQYF. Here the CDR3 DNA reads TGTGCCAGCAGCTTGGGACTAGCATTGGAGACCCAGTACTTC.

The sample holds one count of this clone. The chain joins TRBV7-9 to TRBJ1-4; no clear D gene. There are 17 residues in the CDR3. CDR1 SEHNR and CDR2 FQNEAQ come from the germline V gene (reference sequence). Trimming pared 4 bases from V and 0 bases from J, leaving 15 bases between. The DNA for the CDR3 is TGTGCCAGCAGCTCTCCCCCCGGACTTGCAACTAATGAAAAACTGTTTTTT. This codes for CASSSPPGLATNEKLFF.

The J gene is TRBJ1-5, the V gene TRBV19; 8 bases align to TRBD1. The germline V gene encodes CDR1 LNHDA and CDR2 SQIVND (reference sequence). The length of the CDR3 is 14 residues. With V trimmed by 7 bases and J by 3 bases, 5 bases remained unmatched. The CDR3 DNA reads TGTGCCAGTAAGGGGGGACAGGCCAATCAGCCCCAGCATTTT. Translated, it gives CASKGGQANQPQHF.